These 10 T cell receptor beta chains share one sample of origin, sequenced in a study of T-cell memory formation after mild COVID-19. TCRdb processed the 5' RACE reads anew with MiXCR; each CDR3 protein has one entry. Of under 300,000 distinct CDR3 sequences listed, 16% are singletons. The sequenced material came from PBMCs or a T cell subset sorted from them (not recorded which). Source of these receptors: a man younger than 35 who had mild COVID-19 (a few samples of this study predate the infection). Cell type and time point are not known.

This clonotype occurred many times. V is TRBV6-2 or TRBV6-3 and J is TRBJ2-7; TRBD1 might be the D (6 bases). Trimming removed 5 bases at V and 3 bases at J, with 14 bases between. Germline V gives CDR1 MNHEY, CDR2 SVGEGT. The CDR3 has 14 amino acids. CDR3 nucleotide sequence: TGTGCCAGCAGTACGCTCACAGGGTTCTACGAGCAGTACTTC. It codes for CASSTLTGFYEQYF.

This sequence joins TRBV6-5 and TRBJ2-2; no clear D gene. This CDR3 is built from 14 residues. CDR1 MNHEY and CDR2 SVGAGI come from the germline V gene. Between the trimmed V and J ends, which lost 2 bases and 3 bases, there was a span of 7 bases. The CDR3 sequence: CASSYMRHTGELFF. As DNA, the CDR3 is TGTGCCAGCAGTTACATGCGTCACACCGGGGAGCTGTTTTTT.

This clonotype was observed a few times. The V and J genes are TRBV4-3 and TRBJ1-1; D unresolved. Looked up from germline, CDR1 is LGHNA and CDR2 is YSLEER. The CDR3 covers 15 residues. V was clipped by 0 bases and J by 3 bases, with 11 bases between them. In nucleotides, the CDR3 is TGCGCCAGCAGCCAAGAACCGAGGGTGTACACTGAAGCTTTCTTT. Amino acids: CASSQEPRVYTEAFF.

This clonotype was seen only a few times. This rearrangement joins TRBV24-1 to TRBJ2-5; 10 bases are shared with TRBD1. CDR1 and CDR2 (germline): KGHDR, SFDVKD. CDR3 length equals 13 residues. Trimming at V came to 10 bases and at J to 5 bases, leaving 6 bases not matched to a gene. CDR3 bases: TGTGCCACGACACAGACAGGGGGCGAGACCCAGTACTTC. Translating it yields CATTQTGGETQYF.

This rearrangement joins TRBV2 to TRBJ1-2; maybe TRBD1 (5 bases). Per the germline V gene, CDR1 is SNHLY and CDR2 is FYNNEI. The CDR3 is 14 residues long. V was pared by 0 bases and J by 6 bases, with 11 bases between. The DNA for the CDR3 is TGTGCCAGCAGTGAAGCGCACAGGTCGGATGGCTACACCTTC. This encodes CASSEAHRSDGYTF.

This clonotype was counted between two and nine times. The chain is built from TRBV12-3 or TRBV12-4 and TRBJ1-1; 8 nucleotides align to TRBD1. CDR3 length equals 13 residues. V lost 11 bases and J lost 1; bases outside the gene matches: 6. As DNA, the CDR3 is TGTGCCTCCGGACAGGGAAGGAACACTGAAGCTTTCTTT. Translating gives CASGQGRNTEAFF.

This chain uses TRBV7-2 with TRBJ1-2; the D is unclear. Germline V CDR1 and CDR2: SGHTA, FQGNSA. The CDR3 consists of 15 residues. V lost 1 base and J lost 3, with 12 bases in between. CDR3 amino acids: CASSLGGGRDYGYTF. The CDR3 DNA reads as TGTGCCAGCAGCTTAGGTGGCGGACGGGACTATGGCTACACCTTC.

The chain is built from TRBV12-3 or TRBV12-4 and TRBJ1-3; no definite D call. The length of the CDR3 is 13 residues. The V gene lost 7 bases and the J gene lost 0 bases, with 7 bases spanning the gap. The CDR3 protein is CASTVDSGNTIYF. CDR3 bases: TGTGCCAGCACGGTGGACTCTGGAAACACCATATATTTT.

As concerns this clonotype: The junction differs from germline at one of its ends, possibly a read error. The V and J genes are TRBV27 and TRBJ1-5; a weak D match, TRBD1 (5 bases). The V gene's germline CDR1 is MNHEY and CDR2 SMNVEV (reference sequence). The CDR3 extends over 14 amino acids. DNA for the CDR3: TGTGCCAGCAGGCCCGCGGGGCTCAATCAGCCCCAGAATTTT. Its protein product is CASRPAGLNQPQNF.

This clonotype came up a few times. The chain couples TRBV27 to TRBJ1-2; D gene ambiguous. V was trimmed by 5 bases and J by 0 bases, leaving 10 bases between them. Germline loops: CDR1 MNHEY, CDR2 SMNVEV (reference sequence). The CDR3 totals 14 residues. CDR3 region: CASSPRHTNYGYTF. The CDR3 nucleotides are TGTGCCAGCAGTCCCCGACACACTAACTATGGCTACACCTTC.